This TCR beta chain is from a study of CXCR3-negative and CXCR3-positive naive CD8 T cells. Study background: With about 1.5 +/- 0.3 million reads per library, the TRB reads numbered around 140 million in total. Regarding the study as a whole: Higher TRB CDR3 hydrophobicity marked CXCR3-positive naive cells relative to CXCR3-negative naive cells. The study found that naive CXCR3-negative and CXCR3-positive cells shared TRBV-TRBJ usage, while memory cells differed. Partly lower CXCR3 expression followed cryopreservation, and most assays relied on fresh PBMCs.

Comments on this clonotype: Its antigen is still unknown.

Libraries of TRB cDNA were made by 5' RACE and carried UMIs. TCRdb reanalyzed the 5' RACE reads, giving one entry per CDR3 protein sequence and no DNA. The data show tens of thousands of distinct CDR3 sequences, and the top ten clones hold about 0.62%. This CDR3 is 13 amino acids long. Germline V gene data show CDR1 as MGHRA and CDR2 as YSYEKL. The sequenced material came from naive CXCR3+ CD8+ T cells from blood. As for subset: CD45RO-CCR7+CD27+CD95- naive CD8+ T cells expressing CXCR3 (TNR3+). This chain connects TRBV4-1 to TRBJ2-1; the D call from TCRdb, TRBD1, cannot be confirmed without DNA. This clonotype originated in a human donor in good health. Some clones in this sample may be carry-over from other donors' samples. This chain's CDR3 is CASSAPGVGEQFF.